This T cell receptor (beta chain) was profiled in a study of blood T cell repertoires in COVID-19. The wider study: Material from acute and convalescent COVID-19 was sourced from the United States, Italy and Spain.

From germline, CDR1 is KGHDR and CDR2 SFDVKD. The CDR3 totals 15 residues. V shed 6 bases, J shed 4 bases, and the junction held 6 bases outside the gene matches. TCRdb's copy holds only in-frame clones and misses some; the assay was immunoSEQ multiplex PCR. The table includes around 170,000 clones, 88% detected once. This TCR came from a man aged 55 to 70 with acute or convalescent COVID-19. The source material was peripheral blood. V is TRBV24-1 and J is TRBJ2-3; 10 bases fit TRBD2. For the CDR3, the DNA is TGTGCCACCAGTACGGGGCTAGCGGGAGCAGATACGCAGTATTTT. Its translation: CATSTGLAGADTQYF.